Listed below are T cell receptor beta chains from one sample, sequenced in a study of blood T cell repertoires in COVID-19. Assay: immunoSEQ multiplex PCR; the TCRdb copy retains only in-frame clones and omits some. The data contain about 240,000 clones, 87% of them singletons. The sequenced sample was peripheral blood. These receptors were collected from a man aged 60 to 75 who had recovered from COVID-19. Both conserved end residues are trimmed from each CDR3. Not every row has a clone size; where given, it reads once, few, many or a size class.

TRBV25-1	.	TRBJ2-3	ASSSQERVSTDTQY
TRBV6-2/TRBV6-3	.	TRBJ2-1	ASSPSSGGQF
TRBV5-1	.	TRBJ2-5	ASSTGLAGLGETQY
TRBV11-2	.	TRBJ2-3	ASSLTGVLRY
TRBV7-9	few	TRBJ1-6	ASSLRYSPLH
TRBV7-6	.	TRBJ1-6	ASSLASPGENSPLH
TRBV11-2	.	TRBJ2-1	ASSPAGGHEQF
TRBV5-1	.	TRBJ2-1	ASSLTSGVNEQF
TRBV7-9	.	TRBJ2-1	ASSSGTGGSPEQF
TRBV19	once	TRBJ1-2	ASSIDPTGGYT
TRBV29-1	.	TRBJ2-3	SVESLAVSADTQY
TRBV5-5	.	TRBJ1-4	ASSPGGGSEKLF
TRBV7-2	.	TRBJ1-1	ASSPGTAYTEAF
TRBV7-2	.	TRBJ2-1	ASKRGSLYNEQF
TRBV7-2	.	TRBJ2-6	ASTLTPGGLAGANVLT
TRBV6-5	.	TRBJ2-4	ASRDRVAKNIQY
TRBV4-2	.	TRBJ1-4	ASSQAVTGGYEEKLF
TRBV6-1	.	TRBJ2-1	ASSGLAGGSSYNEQF
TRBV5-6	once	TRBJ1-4	ASSPTGEVLEKLF
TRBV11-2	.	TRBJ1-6	ASSFEGVSGSPLH
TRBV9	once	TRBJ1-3	ASSVGLTGNTIY
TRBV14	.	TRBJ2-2	ASSQWTGNTGELF